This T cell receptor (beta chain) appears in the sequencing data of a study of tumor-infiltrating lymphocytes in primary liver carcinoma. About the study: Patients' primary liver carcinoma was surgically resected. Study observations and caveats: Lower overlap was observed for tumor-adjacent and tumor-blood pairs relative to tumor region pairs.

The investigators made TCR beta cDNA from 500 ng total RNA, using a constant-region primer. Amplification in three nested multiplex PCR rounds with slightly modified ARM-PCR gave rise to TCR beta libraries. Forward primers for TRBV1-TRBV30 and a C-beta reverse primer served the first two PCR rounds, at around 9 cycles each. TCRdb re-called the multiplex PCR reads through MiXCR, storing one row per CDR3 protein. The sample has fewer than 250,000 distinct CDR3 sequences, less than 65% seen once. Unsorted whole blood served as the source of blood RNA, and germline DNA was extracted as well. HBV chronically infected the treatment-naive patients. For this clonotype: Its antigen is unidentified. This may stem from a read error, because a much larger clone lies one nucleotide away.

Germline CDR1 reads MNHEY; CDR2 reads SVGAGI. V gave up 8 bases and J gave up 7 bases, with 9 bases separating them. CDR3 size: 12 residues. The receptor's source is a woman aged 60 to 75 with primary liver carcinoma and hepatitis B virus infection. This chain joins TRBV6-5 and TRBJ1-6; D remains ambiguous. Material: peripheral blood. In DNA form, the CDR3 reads TGTGCCAGCGGTTCCCAAAATTCACCCCTCCACTTT. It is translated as CASGSQNSPLHF.